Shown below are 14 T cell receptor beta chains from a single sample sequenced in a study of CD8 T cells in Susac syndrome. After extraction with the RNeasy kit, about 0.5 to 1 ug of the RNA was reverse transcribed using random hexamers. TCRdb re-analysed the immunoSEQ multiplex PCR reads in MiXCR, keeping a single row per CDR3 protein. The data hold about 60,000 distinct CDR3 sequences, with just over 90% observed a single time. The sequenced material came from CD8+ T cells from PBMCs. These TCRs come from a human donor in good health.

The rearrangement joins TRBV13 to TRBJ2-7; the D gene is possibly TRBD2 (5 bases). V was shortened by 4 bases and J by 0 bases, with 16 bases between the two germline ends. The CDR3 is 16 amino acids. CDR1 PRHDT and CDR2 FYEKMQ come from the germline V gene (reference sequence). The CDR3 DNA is TGTGCCAGCAGCTCATTGGGAAGCGGAACCTCCTACGAGCAGTACTTC. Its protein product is CASSSLGSGTSYEQYF.

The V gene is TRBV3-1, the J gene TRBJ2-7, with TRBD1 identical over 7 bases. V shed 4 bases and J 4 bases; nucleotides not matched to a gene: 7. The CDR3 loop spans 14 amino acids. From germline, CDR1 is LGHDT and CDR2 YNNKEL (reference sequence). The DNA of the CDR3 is TGTGCCAGCAGCCTTGGACAGGAACGGTACGAGCAGTACTTC. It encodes CASSLGQERYEQYF.

CDR3 amino acids: CASSTQGLNTEAFF. CDR3 DNA sequence: TGTGCCAGCAGTACCCAGGGCCTGAACACTGAAGCTTTCTTT. This chain links TRBV12-3 or TRBV12-4 with TRBJ1-1; D is perhaps TRBD1 (5 bases). This CDR3 has 14 residues. V was pared by 5 bases and J by 0 bases, with 10 bases between.

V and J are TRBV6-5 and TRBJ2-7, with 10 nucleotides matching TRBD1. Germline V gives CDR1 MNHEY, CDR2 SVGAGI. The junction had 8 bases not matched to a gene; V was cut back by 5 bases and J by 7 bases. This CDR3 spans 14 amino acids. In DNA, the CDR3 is TGTGCCAGCAGTCCGGGACAGGGGCTACTTGAGCAGTACTTC. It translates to CASSPGQGLLEQYF.

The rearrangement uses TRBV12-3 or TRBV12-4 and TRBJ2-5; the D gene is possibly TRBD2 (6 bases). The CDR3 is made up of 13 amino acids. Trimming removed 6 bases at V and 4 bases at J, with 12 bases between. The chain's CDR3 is CASSPGSAETQYF. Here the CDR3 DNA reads TGTGCCAGCAGCCCCGGGAGCGCAGAGACCCAGTACTTC.

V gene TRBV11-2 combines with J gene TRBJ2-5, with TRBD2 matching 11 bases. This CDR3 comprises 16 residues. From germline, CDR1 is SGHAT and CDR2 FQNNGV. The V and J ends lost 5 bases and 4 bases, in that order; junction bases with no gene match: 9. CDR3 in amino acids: CASSLGPGLAAETQYF. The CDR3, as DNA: TGTGCCAGCAGCCTAGGGCCGGGACTAGCGGCAGAGACCCAGTACTTC.

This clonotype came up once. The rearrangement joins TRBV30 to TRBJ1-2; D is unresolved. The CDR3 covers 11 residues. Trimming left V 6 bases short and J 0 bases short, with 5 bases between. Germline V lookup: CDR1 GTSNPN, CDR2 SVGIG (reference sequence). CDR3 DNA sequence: TGTGCCTGTGGCCCTAACTATGGCTACACCTTC. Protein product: CACGPNYGYTF.

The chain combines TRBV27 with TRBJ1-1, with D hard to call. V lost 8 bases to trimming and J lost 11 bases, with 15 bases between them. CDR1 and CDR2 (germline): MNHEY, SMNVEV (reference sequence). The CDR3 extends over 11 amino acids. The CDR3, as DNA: TGTGCCAGCGGATACGCCAGTGGGGCTTTCTTT. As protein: CASGYASGAFF.

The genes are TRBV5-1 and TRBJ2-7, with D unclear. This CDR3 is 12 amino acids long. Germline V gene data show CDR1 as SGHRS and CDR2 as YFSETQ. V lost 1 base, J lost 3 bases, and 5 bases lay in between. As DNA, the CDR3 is TGCGCCAGCAGCTTGAACCGCTACGAGCAGTACTTC. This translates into CASSLNRYEQYF. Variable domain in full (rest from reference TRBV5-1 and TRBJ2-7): KAGVTQTPRYLIKTRGQQVTLSCSPISGHRSVSWYQQTPGQGLQFLFEYFSETQRNKGNFPGRFSGRQFSNSRSEMNVSTLELGDSALYLCASSLNRYEQYFGPGTRLTVT.

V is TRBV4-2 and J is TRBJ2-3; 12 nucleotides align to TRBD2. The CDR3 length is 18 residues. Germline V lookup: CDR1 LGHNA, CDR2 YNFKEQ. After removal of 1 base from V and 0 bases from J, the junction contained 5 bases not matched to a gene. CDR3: CASSQGYGLAGSTDTQYF. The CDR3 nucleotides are TGTGCCAGCAGCCAAGGGTACGGACTAGCGGGGAGCACAGATACGCAGTATTTT.

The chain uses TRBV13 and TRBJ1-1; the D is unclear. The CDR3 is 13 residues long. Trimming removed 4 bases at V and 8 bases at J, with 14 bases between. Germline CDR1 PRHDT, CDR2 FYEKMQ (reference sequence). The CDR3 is CASSWSRNHEAFF. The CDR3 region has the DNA TGTGCCAGCAGCTGGTCAAGGAACCACGAAGCTTTCTTT.

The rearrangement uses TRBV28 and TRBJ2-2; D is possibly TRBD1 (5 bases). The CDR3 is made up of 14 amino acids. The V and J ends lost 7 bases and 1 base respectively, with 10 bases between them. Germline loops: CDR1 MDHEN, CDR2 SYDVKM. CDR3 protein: CASNPDMNTGELFF. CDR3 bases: TGTGCCAGCAACCCGGACATGAACACCGGGGAGCTGTTTTTT.

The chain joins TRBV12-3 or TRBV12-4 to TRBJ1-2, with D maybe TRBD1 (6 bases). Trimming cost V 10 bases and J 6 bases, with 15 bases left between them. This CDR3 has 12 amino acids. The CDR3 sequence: CAILGGANGYTF. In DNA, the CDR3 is TGTGCCATCCTAGGGGGGGCGAATGGCTACACCTTC.

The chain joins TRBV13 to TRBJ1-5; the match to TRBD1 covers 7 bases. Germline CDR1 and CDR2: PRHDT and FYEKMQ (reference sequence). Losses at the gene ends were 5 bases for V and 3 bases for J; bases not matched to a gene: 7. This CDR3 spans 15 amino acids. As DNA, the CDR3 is TGTGCCAGCAGCACGACAGGGAAGCCCAATCAGCCCCAGCATTTT. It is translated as CASSTTGKPNQPQHF.